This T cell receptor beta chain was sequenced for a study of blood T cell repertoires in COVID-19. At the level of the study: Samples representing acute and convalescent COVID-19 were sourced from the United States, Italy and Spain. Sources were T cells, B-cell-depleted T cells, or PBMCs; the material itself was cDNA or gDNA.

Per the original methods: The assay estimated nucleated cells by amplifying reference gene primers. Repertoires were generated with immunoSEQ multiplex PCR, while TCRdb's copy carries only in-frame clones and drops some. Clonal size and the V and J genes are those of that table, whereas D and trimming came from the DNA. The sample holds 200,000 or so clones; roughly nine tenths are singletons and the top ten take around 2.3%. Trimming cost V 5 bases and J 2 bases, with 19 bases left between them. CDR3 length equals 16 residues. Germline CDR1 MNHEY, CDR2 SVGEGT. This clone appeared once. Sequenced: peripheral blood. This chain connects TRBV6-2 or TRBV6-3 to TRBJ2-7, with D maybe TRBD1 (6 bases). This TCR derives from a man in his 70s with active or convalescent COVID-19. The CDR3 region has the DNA TGTGCCAGCAGTAAACACCGACAGGTCCCAGCCTACGAGCAGTACTTC. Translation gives CASSKHRQVPAYEQYF.